This T cell receptor (beta chain) was identified during a study of identical twins. Study-level results: Researchers reported excess low generation probability among twin-shared out-of-frame alpha sequences. Twins showed weaker excess sharing in their beta out-of-frame sequences. Rather than following the same donors, the conclusions depended on cross-sectional statistical analysis.

TCRdb used MiXCR to reprocess the 5' RACE reads, holding one entry per CDR3 protein. Here the sample spans 250,000 or so distinct CDR3 sequences, 6% to 8% being singletons. Trimming removed 3 bases from V and 5 bases from J; junction bases left unmatched: 10. Germline V gene sequence: CDR1 MGHRA, CDR2 YSYEKL. This CDR3 has 15 amino acids. About this clonotype: Its antigen is unidentified.

The data also belong to a second study, concerning yellow fever vaccine responses in identical twins.

J is TRBJ2-7 and V is TRBV4-1; TRBD2 aligns across 7 bases. The source is a young woman in good health. Sequencing used CD8+ T cells sorted from blood. CDR3 residues: CASSQEGHAGDEQYF. The CDR3 DNA is TGCGCCAGCAGCCAGGAAGGACATGCGGGAGACGAGCAGTACTTC.